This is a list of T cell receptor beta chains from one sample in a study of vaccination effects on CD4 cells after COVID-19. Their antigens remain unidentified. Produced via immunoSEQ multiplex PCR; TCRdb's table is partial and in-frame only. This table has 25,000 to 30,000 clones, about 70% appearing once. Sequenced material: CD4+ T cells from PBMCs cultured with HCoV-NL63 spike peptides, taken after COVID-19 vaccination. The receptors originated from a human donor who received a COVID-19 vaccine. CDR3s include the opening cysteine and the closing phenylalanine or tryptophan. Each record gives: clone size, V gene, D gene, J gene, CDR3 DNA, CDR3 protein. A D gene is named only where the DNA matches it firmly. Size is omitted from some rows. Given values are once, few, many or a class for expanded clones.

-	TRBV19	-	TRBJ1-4	TGTGCCAGTAGTATATCCAGGGCCGAAAAACTGTTTTTT	CASSISRAEKLFF
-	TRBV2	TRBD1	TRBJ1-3	TGTGCCAGCAGTGCCCAGGGGGCAGGAAACACCATATATTTT	CASSAQGAGNTIYF
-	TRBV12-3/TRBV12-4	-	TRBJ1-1	TGTGCCAGCAGAGAAGGGACAACTGAAGCTTTCTTT	CASREGTTEAFF
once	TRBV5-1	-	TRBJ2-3	TGCGCCAGCAGCGACGGGTCCCTCGCGGCAGATACGCAGTATTTT	CASSDGSLAADTQYF
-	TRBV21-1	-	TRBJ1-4	-	CASSKVGQGAFF
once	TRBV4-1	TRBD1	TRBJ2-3	TGCGCCAGCAGCCAAGATCTGAGGTCAGGGACAGGGGAAGATACGCAGTATTTT	CASSQDLRSGTGEDTQYF
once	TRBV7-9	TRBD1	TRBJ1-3	TGTGCCAGCAGCCTTTCAGGGACAGAGCGTTCTGGAAACACCATATATTTT	CASSLSGTERSGNTIYF
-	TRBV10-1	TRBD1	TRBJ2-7	TGCGCCAGCAGTGAGTTTAGGATCGGGACAGTCCACTCCTACGAGCAGTACTTC	CASSEFRIGTVHSYEQYF
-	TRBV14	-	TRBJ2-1	TGTGCCAGCAGCCAAGGGATAAGGTTGTCGACCGAGCAGTTCTTC	CASSQGIRLSTEQFF
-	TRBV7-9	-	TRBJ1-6	TGTGCCAGCAGCTTGAGTTATAATTCACCCCTCCACTTT	CASSLSYNSPLHF
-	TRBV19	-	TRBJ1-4	TGTGCCAGTAGGTCAACGGGGAATGAAAAACTGTTTTTT	CASRSTGNEKLFF
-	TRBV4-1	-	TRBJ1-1	TGCGCCAGCAGCCAAGCCCCGCTTGGACAGAACACTGAAGCTTTCTTT	CASSQAPLGQNTEAFF
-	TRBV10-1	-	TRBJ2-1	TGCGCCAGCAGTGAGCGGGAGTCCTACAATGAGCAGTTCTTC	CASSERESYNEQFF
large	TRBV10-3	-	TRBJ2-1	TGTGCCATCAAGACCGACCTTAGCTCCTACAATGAGCAGTTCTTC	CAIKTDLSSYNEQFF
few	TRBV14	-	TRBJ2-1	TGTGCCAGCAGCCAGGGGAGGGGGCTCCTGAATGAGCAGTTCTTC	CASSQGRGLLNEQFF
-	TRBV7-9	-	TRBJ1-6	TGTGCCAGCAGCTTAGGGCAGGTCAATTCACCCCTCCACTTT	CASSLGQVNSPLHF
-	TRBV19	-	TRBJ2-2	TGTGCCAGTAGGCCCACAGGGGGGGGCACCGGGGAGCTGTTTTTT	CASRPTGGGTGELFF
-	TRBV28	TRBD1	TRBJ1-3	TGTGCCAGCAGTTCCCGCGGAGGGGACAGGCCGAGAAACACCATATATTTT	CASSSRGGDRPRNTIYF
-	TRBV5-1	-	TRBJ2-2	TGCGCCAGCAGCTTGGCCCAAGCGGGGAACACCGGGGAGCTGTTTTTT	CASSLAQAGNTGELFF
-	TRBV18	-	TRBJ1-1	TGTGCCAGCTCACCAAAAAGCTCGCGGACTGAAGCTTTCTTT	CASSPKSSRTEAFF
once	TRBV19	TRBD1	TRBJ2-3	TGTGCCAGTAGTATAGGTTGGACAGGGGGCACAGATACGCAGTATTTT	CASSIGWTGGTDTQYF
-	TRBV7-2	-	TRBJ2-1	TGTGCCAGCAGCTTAGGTATTAACAATGAGCAGTTCTTC	CASSLGINNEQFF
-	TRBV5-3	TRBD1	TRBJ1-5	TGTGCCAGAAGCTTGACGGGCCCTCCCCCACAGGGGGCTCTCCCGAAATATAGCAATCAGCCCCAGCATTTT	CARSLTGPPPQGALPKYSNQPQHF
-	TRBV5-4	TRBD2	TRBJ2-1	TGTGCCAGCGGACTAGCCCCAGACCAGTTCTACAATGAGCAGTTCTTC	CASGLAPDQFYNEQFF
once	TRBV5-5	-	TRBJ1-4	TGTGCCAGCCGGGACATCCTTAATGAAAAACTGTTTTTT	CASRDILNEKLFF
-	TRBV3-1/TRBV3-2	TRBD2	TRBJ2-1	TGTGCCAGCAGCCCCCCTAGCGGGCCCTACTATGAGCAGTTCTTC	CASSPPSGPYYEQFF
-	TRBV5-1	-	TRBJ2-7	TGCGCCAGCAGCTTGGGGGCAGGGGCCTACGAGCAGTACTTC	CASSLGAGAYEQYF
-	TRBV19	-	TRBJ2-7	TGTGCCAGTAGCCAACTATCTCCCGCTCCGGCCTACGAGCAGTACTTC	CASSQLSPAPAYEQYF